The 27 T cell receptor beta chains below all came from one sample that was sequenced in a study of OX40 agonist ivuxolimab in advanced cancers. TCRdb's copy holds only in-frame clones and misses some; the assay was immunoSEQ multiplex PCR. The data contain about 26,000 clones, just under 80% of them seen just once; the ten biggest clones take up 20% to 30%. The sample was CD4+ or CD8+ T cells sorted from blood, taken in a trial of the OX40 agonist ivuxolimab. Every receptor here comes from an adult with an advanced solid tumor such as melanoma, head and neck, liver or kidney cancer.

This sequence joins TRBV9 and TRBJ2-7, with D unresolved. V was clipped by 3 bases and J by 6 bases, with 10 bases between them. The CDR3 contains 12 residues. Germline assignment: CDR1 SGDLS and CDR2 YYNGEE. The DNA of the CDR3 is TGTGCCAGCAGCGGAATAGGTTGCGAGCAGTACTTC. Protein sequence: CASSGIGCEQYF.

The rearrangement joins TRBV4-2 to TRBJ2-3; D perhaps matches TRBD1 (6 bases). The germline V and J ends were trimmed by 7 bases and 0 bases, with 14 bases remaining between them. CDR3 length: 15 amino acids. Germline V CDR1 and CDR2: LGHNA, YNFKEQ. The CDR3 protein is CASMDSPLSTDTQYF. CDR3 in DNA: TGTGCCAGCATGGACAGCCCCTTAAGCACAGATACGCAGTATTTT.

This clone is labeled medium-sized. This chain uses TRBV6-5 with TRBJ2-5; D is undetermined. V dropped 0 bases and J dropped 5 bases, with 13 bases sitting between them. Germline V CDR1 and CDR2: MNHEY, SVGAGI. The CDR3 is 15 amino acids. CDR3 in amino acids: CASSYSIEDSETQYF. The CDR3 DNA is TGTGCCAGCAGTTACTCGATAGAGGATTCGGAGACCCAGTACTTC.

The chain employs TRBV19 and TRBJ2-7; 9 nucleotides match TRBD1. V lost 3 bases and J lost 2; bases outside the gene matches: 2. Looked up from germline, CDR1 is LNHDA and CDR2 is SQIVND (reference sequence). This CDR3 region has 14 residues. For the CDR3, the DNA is TGTGCCAGTAGTATGGGACAGGGCCCCTACGAGCAGTACTTC. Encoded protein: CASSMGQGPYEQYF.

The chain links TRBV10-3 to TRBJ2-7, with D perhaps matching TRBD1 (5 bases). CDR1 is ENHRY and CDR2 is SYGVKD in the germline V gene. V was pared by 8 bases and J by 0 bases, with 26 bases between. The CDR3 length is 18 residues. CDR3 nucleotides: TGTGCCATCTCACACATGAGAAAGGACACTCAGAGCTCCTACGAGCAGTACTTC. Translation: CAISHMRKDTQSSYEQYF.

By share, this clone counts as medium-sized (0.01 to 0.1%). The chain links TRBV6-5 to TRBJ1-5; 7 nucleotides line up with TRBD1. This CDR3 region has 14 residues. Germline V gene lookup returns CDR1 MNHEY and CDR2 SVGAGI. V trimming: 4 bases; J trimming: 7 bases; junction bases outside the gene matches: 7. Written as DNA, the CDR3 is TGTGCCAGCAGTTTGACAGGGCGAGGGCAGCCCCAGCATTTT. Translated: CASSLTGRGQPQHF.

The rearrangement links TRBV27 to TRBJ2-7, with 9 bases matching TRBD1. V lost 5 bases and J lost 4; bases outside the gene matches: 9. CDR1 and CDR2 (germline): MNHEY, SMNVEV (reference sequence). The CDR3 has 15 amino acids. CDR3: CASSGTGGFIYEQYF. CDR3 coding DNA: TGTGCCAGCAGTGGAACAGGGGGCTTCATTTACGAGCAGTACTTC.

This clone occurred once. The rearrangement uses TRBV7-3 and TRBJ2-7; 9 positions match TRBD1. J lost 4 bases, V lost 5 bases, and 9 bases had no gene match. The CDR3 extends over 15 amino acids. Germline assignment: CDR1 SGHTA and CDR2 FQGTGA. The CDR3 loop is CASSPGTGKGYEQYF. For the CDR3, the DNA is TGTGCCAGCAGCCCCGGGACAGGGAAGGGGTACGAGCAGTACTTC.

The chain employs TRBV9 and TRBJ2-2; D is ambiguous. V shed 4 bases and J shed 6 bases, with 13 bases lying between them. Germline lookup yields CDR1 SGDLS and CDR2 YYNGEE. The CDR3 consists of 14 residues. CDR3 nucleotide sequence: TGTGCCAGCAGCTACTCTCTATCCCCCGGGGAGCTGTTTTTT. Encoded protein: CASSYSLSPGELFF.

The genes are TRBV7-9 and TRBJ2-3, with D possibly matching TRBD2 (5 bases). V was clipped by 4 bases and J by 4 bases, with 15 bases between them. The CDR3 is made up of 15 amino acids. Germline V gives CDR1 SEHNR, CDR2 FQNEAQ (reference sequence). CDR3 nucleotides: TGTGCCAGCAGCTCACGACAAACGGAGGCAGATACGCAGTATTTT. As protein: CASSSRQTEADTQYF.

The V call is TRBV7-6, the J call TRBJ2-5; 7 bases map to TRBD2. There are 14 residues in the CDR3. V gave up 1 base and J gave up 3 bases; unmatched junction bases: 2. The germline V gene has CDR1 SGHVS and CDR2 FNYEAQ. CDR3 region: CASSLGGGKETQYF. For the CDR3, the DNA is TGTGCCAGCAGCTTAGGGGGGGGGAAAGAGACCCAGTACTTC.

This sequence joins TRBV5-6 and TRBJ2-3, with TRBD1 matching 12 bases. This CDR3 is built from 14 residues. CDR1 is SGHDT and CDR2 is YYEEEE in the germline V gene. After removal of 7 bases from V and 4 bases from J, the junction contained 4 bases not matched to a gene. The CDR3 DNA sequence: TGTGCCAGCCACGGGACAGGGGGCCCAGATACGCAGTATTTT. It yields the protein CASHGTGGPDTQYF.

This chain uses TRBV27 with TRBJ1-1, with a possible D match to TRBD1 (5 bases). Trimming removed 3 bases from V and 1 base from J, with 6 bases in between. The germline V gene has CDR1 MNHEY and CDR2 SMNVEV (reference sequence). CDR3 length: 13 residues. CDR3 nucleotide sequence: TGTGCCAGCAGTTTGACAGCGAACACTGAAGCTTTCTTT. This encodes CASSLTANTEAFF.

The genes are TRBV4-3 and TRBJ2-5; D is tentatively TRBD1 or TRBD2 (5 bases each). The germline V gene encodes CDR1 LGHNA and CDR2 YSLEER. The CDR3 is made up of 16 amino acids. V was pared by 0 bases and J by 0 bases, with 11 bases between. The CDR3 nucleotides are TGCGCCAGCAGCCAAGAAGCGGTAGGGGACCAAGAGACCCAGTACTTC. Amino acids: CASSQEAVGDQETQYF.

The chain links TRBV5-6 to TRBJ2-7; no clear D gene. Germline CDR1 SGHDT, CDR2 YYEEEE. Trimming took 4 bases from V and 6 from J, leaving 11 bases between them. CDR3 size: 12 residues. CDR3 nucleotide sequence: TGTGCCAGCAGCCTAGGGTTTGTCGAGCAGTACTTC. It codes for CASSLGFVEQYF.

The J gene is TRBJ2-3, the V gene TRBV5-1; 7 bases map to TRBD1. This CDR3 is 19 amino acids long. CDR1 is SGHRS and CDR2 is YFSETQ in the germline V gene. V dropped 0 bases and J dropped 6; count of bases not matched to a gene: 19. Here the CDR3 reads CASSLAHIDRDPLSDTQYF. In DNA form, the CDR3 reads TGCGCCAGCAGCTTGGCCCATATAGACAGGGACCCACTCAGTGATACGCAGTATTTT.

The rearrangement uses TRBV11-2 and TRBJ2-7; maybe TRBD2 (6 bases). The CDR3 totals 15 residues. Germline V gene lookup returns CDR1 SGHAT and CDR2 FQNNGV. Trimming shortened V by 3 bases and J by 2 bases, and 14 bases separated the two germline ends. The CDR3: CASSFHRGSTYEQYF. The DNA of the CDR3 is TGTGCCAGCAGCTTCCATCGGGGGAGTACCTACGAGCAGTACTTC.

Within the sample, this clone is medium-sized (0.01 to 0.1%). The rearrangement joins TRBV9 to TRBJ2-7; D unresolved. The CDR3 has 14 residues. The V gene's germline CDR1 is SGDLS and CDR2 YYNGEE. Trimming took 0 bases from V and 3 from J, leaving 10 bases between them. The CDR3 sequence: CASSVGAAHYEQYF. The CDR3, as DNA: TGTGCCAGCAGCGTAGGGGCAGCGCACTACGAGCAGTACTTC.

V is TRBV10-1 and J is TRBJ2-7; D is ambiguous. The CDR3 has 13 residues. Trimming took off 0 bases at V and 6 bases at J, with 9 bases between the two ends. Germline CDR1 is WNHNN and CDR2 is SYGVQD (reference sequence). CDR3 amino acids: CASSESWVAEQYF. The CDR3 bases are TGCGCCAGCAGTGAGTCGTGGGTGGCCGAGCAGTACTTC.

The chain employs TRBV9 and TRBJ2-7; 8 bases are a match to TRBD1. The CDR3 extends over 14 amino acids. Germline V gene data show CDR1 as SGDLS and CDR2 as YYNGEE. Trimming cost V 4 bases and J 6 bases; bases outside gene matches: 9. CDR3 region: CASSTGQGGTEQYF. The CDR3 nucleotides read TGTGCCAGCAGCACAGGACAGGGAGGTACCGAGCAGTACTTC.

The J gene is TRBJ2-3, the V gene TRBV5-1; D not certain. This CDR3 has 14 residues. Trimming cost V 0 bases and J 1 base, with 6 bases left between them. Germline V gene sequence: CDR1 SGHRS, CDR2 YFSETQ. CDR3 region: CASSLADGTDTQYF. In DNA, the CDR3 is TGCGCCAGCAGCTTGGCGGACGGCACAGATACGCAGTATTTT. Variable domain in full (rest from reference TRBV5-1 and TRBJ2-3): KAGVTQTPRYLIKTRGQQVTLSCSPISGHRSVSWYQQTPGQGLQFLFEYFSETQRNKGNFPGRFSGRQFSNSRSEMNVSTLELGDSALYLCASSLADGTDTQYFGPGTRLTVL.

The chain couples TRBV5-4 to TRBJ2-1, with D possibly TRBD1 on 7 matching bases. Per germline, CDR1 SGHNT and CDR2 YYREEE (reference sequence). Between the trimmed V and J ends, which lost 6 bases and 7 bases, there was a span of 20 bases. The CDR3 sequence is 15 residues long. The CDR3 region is CASTPDSAGGNEQFF. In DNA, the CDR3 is TGTGCCAGCACCCCGGACTCGGCAGGGGGGAATGAGCAGTTCTTC.

CDR3 sequence reads: CASSLSTSSSGANVLTF. The CDR3 DNA follows: TGTGCCAGCAGTTTGAGTACGAGTAGCTCTGGGGCCAACGTCCTGACTTTC. The chain uses TRBV27 and TRBJ2-6, with D unresolved. This CDR3 spans 17 amino acids. CDR1 is MNHEY, CDR2 SMNVEV, per germline (reference sequence). The germline V and J ends were trimmed by 3 bases and 0 bases, with 12 bases remaining between them.

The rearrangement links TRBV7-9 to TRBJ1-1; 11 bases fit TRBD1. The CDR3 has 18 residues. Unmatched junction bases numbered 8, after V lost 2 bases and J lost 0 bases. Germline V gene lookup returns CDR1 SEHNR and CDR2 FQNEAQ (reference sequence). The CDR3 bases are TGTGCCAGCAGCTTAACCGGGACAGGGGGAATTATGAACACTGAAGCTTTCTTT. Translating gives CASSLTGTGGIMNTEAFF.

The CDR3 loop reads CASSTPGQGIYEQYF. The CDR3 DNA follows: TGTGCCAGCAGTACCCCCGGACAGGGAATCTACGAGCAGTACTTC. The chain combines TRBV27 with TRBJ2-7, with 8 bases aligning to TRBD1. Germline V CDR1 and CDR2: MNHEY, SMNVEV (reference sequence). The CDR3 sequence is 15 residues long. The V and J ends lost 5 bases and 3 bases, in that order; junction bases with no gene match: 9.

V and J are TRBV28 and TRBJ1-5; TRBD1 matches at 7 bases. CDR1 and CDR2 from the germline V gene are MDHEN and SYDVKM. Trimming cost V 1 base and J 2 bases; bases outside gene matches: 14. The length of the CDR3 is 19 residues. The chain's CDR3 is CASSLFMNVAGGGNQPQHF. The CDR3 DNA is TGTGCCAGCAGTTTATTTATGAATGTCGCAGGGGGTGGCAATCAGCCCCAGCATTTT.

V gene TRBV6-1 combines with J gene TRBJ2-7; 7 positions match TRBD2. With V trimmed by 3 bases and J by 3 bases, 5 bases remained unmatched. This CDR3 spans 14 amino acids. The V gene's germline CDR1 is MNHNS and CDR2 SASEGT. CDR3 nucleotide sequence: TGTGCCAGCAGTGACCAGGGAGGGCTCTACGAGCAGTACTTC. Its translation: CASSDQGGLYEQYF.